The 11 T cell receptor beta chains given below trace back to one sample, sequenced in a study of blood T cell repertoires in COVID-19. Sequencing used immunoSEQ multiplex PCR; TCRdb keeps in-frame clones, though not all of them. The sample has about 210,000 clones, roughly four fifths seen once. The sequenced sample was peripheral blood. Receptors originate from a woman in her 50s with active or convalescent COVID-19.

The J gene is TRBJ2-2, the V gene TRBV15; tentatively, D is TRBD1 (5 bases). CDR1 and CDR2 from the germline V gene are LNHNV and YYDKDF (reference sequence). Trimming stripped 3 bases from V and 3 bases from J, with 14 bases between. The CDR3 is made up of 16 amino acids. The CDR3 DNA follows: TGTGCCACCAGCAGGGACGGGTGGGGCTACACCGGGGAGCTGTTTTTT. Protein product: CATSRDGWGYTGELFF. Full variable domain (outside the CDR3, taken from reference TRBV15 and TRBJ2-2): DAMVIQNPRYQVTQFGKPVTLSCSQTLNHNVMYWYQQKSSQAPKLLFHYYDKDFNNEADTPDNFQSRRPNTSFCFLDIRSPGLGDTAMYLCATSRDGWGYTGELFFGEGSRLTVL.

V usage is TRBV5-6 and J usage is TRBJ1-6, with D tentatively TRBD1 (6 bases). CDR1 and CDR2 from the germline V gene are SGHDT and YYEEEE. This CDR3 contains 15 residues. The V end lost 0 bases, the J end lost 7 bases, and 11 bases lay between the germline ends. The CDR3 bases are TGTGCCAGCAGCTTGGAAGGGACAACCAATTCACCCCTCCACTTT. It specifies CASSLEGTTNSPLHF. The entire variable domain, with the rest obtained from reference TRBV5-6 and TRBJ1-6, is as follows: DAGVTQSPTHLIKTRGQQVTLRCSPKSGHDTVSWYQQALGQGPQFIFQYYEEEERQRGNFPDRFSGHQFPNYSSELNVNALLLGDSALYLCASSLEGTTNSPLHFGNGTRLTVT.

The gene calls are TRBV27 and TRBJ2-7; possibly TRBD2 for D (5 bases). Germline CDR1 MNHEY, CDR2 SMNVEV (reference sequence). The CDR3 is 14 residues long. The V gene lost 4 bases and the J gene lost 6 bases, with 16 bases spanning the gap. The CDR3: CASSSGLGVGEQYV. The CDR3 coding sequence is TGTGCCAGCAGTTCAGGACTGGGAGTGGGCGAGCAGTACGTC.

The CDR3 DNA reads TGTGCCAGTGAGAGACTAACACCGGGCTATGGCTACACCTTC. It yields the protein CASERLTPGYGYTF. The rearrangement links TRBV19 to TRBJ1-2; no clear D. V shed 8 bases and J shed 4 bases, with 17 bases lying between them. This CDR3 contains 14 residues. Germline V CDR1 and CDR2: LNHDA, SQIVND (reference sequence).

In DNA form, the CDR3 reads TGTGCCAGCAGCTTCGGGGAGGCCGAGCAGTACTTC. Translating it yields CASSFGEAEQYF. V usage is TRBV7-6 and J usage is TRBJ2-7; possible D gene TRBD2, 6 bases. Deletions cut 3 bases from V and 6 bases from J, with 9 bases between. The CDR3 covers 12 residues. Germline V gene sequence: CDR1 SGHVS, CDR2 FNYEAQ.

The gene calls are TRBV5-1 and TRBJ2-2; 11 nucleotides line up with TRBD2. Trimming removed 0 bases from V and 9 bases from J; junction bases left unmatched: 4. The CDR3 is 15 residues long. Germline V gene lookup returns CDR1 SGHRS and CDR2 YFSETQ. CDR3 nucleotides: TGCGCCAGCAGCTTGGTAACTAGCGGGAGCCGGGAGCTGTTTTTT. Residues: CASSLVTSGSRELFF.

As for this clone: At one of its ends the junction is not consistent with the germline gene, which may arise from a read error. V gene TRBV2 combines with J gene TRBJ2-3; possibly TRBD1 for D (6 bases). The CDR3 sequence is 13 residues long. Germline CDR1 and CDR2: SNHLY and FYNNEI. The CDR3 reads CASKTHEGHVGDF. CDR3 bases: TGTGCCAGCAAGACCCACGAGGGACACGTCGGAGATTTT.

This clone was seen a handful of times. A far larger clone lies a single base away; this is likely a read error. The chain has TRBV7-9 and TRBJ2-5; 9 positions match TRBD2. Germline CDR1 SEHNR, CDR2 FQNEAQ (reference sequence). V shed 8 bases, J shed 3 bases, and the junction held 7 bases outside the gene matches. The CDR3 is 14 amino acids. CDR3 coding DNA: TGTGCCAGCTGGGGCGGGGGGGCGAAAGAGACCCAGTACTTC. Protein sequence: CASWGGGAKETQYF. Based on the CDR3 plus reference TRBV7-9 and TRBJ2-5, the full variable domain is DTGVSQNPRHKITKRGQNVTFRCDPISEHNRLYWYRQTLGQGPEFLTYFQNEAQLEKSRLLSDRFSAERPKGSFSTLEIQRTEQGDSAMYLCASWGGGAKETQYFGPGTRLLVL.

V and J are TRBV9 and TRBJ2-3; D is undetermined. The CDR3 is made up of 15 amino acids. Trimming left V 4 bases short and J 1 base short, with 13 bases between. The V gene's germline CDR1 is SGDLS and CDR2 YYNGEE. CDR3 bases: TGTGCCAGCAGCCCTCGAGGCCCACGCACAGATACGCAGTATTTT. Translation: CASSPRGPRTDTQYF.

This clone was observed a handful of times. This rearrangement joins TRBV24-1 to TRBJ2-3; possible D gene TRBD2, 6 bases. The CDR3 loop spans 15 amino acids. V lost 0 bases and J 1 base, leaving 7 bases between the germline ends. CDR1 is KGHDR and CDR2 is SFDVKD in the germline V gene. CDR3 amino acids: CATSDLTGGTDTQYF. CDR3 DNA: TGTGCCACCAGTGATTTGACGGGGGGCACAGATACGCAGTATTTT.

CDR3 loop: CASSLGDRGRVAGGRSYNEQFF. The CDR3 DNA follows: TGTGCCAGTAGCCTTGGGGACAGGGGGCGCGTCGCGGGGGGACGCTCCTACAATGAGCAGTTCTTC. The V gene is TRBV19, the J gene TRBJ2-1; 12 positions agree with TRBD1. V shed 6 bases and J 0 bases; nucleotides not matched to a gene: 21. CDR3 size: 22 residues. Germline V gene sequence: CDR1 LNHDA, CDR2 SQIVND (reference sequence).